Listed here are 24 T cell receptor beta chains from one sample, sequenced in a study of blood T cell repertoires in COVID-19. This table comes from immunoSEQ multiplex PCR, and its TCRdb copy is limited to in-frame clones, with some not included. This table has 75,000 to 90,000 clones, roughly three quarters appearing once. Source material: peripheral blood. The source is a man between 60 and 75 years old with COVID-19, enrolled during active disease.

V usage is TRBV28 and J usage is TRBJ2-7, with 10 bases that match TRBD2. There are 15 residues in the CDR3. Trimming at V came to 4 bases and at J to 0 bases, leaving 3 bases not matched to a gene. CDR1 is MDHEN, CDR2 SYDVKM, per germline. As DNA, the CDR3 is TGTGCCAGCAGTTCTAGCGGGAGTACCTCCTACGAGCAGTACTTC. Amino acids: CASSSSGSTSYEQYF.

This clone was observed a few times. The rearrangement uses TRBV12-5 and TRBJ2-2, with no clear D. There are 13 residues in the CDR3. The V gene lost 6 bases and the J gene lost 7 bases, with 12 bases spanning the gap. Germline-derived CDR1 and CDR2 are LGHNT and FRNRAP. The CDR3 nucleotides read TGTGCTAGTGGCGTTAGTGGTTTCGGGGAGCTGTTTTTT. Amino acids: CASGVSGFGELFF. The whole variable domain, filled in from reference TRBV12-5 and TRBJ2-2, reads DARVTQTPRHKVTEMGQEVTMRCQPILGHNTVFWYRQTMMQGLELLAYFRNRAPLDDSGMPKDRFSAEMPDATLATLKIQPSEPRDSAVYFCASGVSGFGELFFGEGSRLTVL.

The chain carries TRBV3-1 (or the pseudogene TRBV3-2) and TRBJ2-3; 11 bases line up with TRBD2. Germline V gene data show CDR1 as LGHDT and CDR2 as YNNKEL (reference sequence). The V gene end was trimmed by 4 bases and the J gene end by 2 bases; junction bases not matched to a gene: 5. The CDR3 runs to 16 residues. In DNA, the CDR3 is TGTGCCAGCAGCCCAGATAGCGGGGGGGCCACAGATACGCAGTATTTT. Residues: CASSPDSGGATDTQYF.

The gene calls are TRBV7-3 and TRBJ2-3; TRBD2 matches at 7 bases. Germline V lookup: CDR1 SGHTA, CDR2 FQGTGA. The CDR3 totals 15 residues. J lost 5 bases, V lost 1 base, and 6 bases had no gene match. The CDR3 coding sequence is TGTGCCAGCAGCTTAATGTCGGGAGGTAAAGATACGCAGTATTTT. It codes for CASSLMSGGKDTQYF.

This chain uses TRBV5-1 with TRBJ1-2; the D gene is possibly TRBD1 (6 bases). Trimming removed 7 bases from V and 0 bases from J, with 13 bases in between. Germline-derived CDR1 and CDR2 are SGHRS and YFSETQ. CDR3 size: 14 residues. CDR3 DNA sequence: TGCGCCAGCGTTCCGGGACATACTAACTATGGCTACACCTTC. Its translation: CASVPGHTNYGYTF.

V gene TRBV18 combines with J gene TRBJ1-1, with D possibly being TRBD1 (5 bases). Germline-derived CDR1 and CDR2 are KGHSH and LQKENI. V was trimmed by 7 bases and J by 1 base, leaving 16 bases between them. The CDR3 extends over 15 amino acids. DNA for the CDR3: TGTGCCAGCTTGCCCGGGGGAGACCGGAACACTGAAGCTTTCTTT. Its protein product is CASLPGGDRNTEAFF.

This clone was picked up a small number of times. The CDR3 DNA reads TGTGCCAGCAGCGTAGGCGGGGGGCTAACGGAGACCCAGTACTTC. Its translation is CASSVGGGLTETQYF. The V call is TRBV9, the J call TRBJ2-5; 8 bases line up with TRBD2. CDR3 length: 15 residues. Germline CDR1 SGDLS, CDR2 YYNGEE. V was clipped by 0 bases and J by 5 bases; unmatched bases: 6.

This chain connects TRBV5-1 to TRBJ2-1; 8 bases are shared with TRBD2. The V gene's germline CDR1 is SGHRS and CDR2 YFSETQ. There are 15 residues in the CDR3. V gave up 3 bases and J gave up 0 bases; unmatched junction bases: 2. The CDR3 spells CASSSAGGSYNEQFF. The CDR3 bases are TGCGCCAGCAGCTCGGCGGGGGGCTCCTACAATGAGCAGTTCTTC.

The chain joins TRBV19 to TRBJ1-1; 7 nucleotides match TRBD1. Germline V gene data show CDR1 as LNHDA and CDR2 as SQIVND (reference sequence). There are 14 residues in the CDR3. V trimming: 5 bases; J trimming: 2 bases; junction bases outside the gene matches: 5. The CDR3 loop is CASSVGQYNTEAFF. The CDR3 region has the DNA TGTGCCAGTAGTGTGGGACAGTACAACACTGAAGCTTTCTTT.

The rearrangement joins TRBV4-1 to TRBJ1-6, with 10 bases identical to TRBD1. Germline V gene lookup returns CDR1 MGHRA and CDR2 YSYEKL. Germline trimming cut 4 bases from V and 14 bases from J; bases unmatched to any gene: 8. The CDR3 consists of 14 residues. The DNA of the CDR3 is TGCGCCAGCAGCCCCGGGACAGGGGTGGCGACCCTCCACTTT. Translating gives CASSPGTGVATLHF.

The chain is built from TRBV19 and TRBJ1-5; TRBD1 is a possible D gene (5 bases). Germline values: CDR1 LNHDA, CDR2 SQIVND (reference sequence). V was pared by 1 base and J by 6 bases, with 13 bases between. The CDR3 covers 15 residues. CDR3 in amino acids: CASSIAPPGIQPQHF. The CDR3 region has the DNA TGTGCCAGTAGTATAGCTCCGCCAGGGATTCAGCCCCAGCATTTT.

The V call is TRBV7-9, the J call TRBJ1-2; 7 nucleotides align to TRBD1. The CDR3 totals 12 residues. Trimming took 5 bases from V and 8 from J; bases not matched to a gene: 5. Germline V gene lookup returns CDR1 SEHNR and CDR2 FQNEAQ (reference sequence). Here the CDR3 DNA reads TGTGCCAGCAGCCTGATCAGGGGGGGCTACACCTTC. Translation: CASSLIRGGYTF.

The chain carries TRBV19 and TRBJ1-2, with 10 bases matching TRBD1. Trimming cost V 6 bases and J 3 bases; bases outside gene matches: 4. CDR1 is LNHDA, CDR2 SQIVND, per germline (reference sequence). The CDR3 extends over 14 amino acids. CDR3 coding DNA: TGTGCCAGTAGAGACAGGGGGCGCGACTATGGCTACACCTTC. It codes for CASRDRGRDYGYTF.

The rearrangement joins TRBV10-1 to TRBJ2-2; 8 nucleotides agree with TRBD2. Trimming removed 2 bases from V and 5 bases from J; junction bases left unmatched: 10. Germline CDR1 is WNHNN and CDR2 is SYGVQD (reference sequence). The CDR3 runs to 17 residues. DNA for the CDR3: TGCGCCAGCAGTGAGACGGGAGGGGGGGGCTTTACCGGGGAGCTGTTTTTT. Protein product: CASSETGGGGFTGELFF.

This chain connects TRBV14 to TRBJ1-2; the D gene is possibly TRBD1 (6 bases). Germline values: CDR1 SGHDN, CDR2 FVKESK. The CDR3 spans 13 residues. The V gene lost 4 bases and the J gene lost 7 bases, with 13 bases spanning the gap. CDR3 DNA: TGTGCCAGCAGCCTCAAACAGGGAACTGGCTACACCTTC. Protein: CASSLKQGTGYTF.

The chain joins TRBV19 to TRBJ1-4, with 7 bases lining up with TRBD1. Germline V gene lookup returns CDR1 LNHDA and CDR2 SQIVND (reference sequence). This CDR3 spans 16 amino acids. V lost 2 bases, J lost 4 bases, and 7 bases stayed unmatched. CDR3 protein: CASSIPTDRINEKLFF. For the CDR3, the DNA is TGTGCCAGTAGTATACCTACGGACAGGATTAATGAAAAACTGTTTTTT. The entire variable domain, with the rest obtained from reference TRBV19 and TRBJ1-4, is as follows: DGGITQSPKYLFRKEGQNVTLSCEQNLNHDAMYWYRQDPGQGLRLIYYSQIVNDFQKGDIAEGYSVSREKKESFPLTVTSAQKNPTAFYLCASSIPTDRINEKLFFGSGTQLSVL.

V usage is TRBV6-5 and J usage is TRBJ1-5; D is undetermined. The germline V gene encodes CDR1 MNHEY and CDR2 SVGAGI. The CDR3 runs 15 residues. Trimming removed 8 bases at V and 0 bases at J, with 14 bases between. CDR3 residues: CASGERFLSNQPQHF. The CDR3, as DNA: TGTGCCAGCGGGGAGCGGTTCCTTAGCAATCAGCCCCAGCATTTT.

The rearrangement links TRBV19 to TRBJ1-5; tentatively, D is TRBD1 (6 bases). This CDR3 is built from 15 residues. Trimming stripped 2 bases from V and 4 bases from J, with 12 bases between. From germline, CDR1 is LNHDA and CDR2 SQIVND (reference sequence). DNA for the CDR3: TGTGCCAGTAGTATAAACAGGGACCGTAATCAGCCCCAGCATTTT. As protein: CASSINRDRNQPQHF.

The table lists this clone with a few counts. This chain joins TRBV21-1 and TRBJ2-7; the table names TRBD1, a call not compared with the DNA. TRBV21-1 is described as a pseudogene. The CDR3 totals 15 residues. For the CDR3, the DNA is TGTGCCAGCAGCACACCGAAGACAGTTCCTAGGGAGCAGTACTTC. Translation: CASSTPKTVPREQYF.

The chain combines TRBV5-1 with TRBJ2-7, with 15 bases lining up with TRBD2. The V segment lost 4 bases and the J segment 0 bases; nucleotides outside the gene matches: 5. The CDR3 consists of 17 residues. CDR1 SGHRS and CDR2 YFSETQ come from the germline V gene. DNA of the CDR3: TGCGCCAGCAGCAGCGGACTAGCGGGAGGGAGCTCCTACGAGCAGTACTTC. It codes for CASSSGLAGGSSYEQYF.

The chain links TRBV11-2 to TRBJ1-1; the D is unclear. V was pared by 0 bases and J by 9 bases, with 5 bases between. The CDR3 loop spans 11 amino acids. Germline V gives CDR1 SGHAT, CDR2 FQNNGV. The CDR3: CASSLDGQAFF. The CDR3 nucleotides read TGTGCCAGCAGCTTAGATGGGCAAGCTTTCTTT.

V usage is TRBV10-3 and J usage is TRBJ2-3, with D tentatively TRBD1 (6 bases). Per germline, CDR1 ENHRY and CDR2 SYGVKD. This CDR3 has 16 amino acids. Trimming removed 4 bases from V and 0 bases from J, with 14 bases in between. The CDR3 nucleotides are TGTGCCATCAGTGGGGGATACAGGGTGAGCACAGATACGCAGTATTTT. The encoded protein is CAISGGYRVSTDTQYF.

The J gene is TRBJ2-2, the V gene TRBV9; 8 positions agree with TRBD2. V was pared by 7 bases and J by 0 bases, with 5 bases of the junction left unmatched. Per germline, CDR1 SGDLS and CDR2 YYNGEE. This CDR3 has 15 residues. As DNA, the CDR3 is TGTGCCAGCTATAGCGGGACTTCGAACACCGGGGAGCTGTTTTTT. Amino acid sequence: CASYSGTSNTGELFF.

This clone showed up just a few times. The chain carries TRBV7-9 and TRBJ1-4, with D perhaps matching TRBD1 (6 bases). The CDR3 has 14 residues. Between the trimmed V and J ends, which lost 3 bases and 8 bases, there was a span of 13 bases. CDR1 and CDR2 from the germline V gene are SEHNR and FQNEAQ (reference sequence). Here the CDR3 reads CASSFRQDQEKLFF. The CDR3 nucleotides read TGTGCCAGCAGCTTCAGACAGGATCAAGAAAAACTGTTTTTT.